What follows are 11 T cell receptor beta chains derived from one specimen sequenced in a study of cytomegalovirus exposure and HLA in healthy donors. The protocol was immunoSEQ multiplex PCR, while the TCRdb copy is restricted to in-frame clones and leaves out a portion. Here the sample spans under 300,000 clones, approximately 84% being singletons. The sample taken for sequencing was PBMCs. These receptors all stem from a woman aged 30 to 39 in good health and CMV-seropositive.

This clone occurred once. V gene TRBV5-1 combines with J gene TRBJ2-7, with TRBD2 identical over 7 bases. The CDR3 spans 15 residues. The germline CDR1 and CDR2 sequences are SGHRS and YFSETQ. V shed 0 bases, J shed 0 bases, and the junction held 3 bases outside the gene matches. The CDR3 reads CASSLGLADSYEQYF. In DNA, the CDR3 is TGCGCCAGCAGCTTGGGGCTAGCGGACTCCTACGAGCAGTACTTC.

The chain links TRBV5-1 to TRBJ2-5, with unresolved D. Per germline, CDR1 SGHRS and CDR2 YFSETQ. V lost 0 bases to trimming and J lost 4 bases, with 10 bases between them. The CDR3 sequence is 14 residues long. The CDR3 bases are TGCGCCAGCAGCTTGGTGTTATCGGGAGAGACCCAGTACTTC. Protein sequence: CASSLVLSGETQYF.

V is TRBV12-5 and J is TRBJ2-2; possible D gene TRBD2, 5 bases. CDR1 and CDR2 (germline): LGHNT, FRNRAP. This CDR3 has 16 residues. Trimming stripped 5 bases from V and 0 bases from J, with 13 bases between. The chain's CDR3 is CASGPGAESNTGELFF. CDR3 nucleotide sequence: TGTGCTAGTGGTCCTGGAGCGGAATCGAACACCGGGGAGCTGTTTTTT.

V usage is TRBV2 and J usage is TRBJ2-1; TRBD2 might be the D (6 bases). The CDR3 is 17 amino acids. The germline CDR1 and CDR2 sequences are SNHLY and FYNNEI. The V end lost 3 bases, the J end lost 5 bases, and 20 bases lay between the germline ends. In DNA form, the CDR3 reads TGTGCCAGCAGTGAGGGGTGGGCGGGATCGTCCGACAATGAGCAGTTCTTC. Its protein product is CASSEGWAGSSDNEQFF.

The chain couples TRBV5-8 to TRBJ1-1, with D hard to call. CDR3 length: 11 amino acids. In germline, CDR1 is SGHTS, CDR2 YDEGEE. The V gene lost 1 base and the J gene lost 7 bases, with 5 bases spanning the gap. CDR3 protein: CASSLRGEAFF. In DNA, the CDR3 is TGTGCCAGCAGCTTGCGGGGTGAAGCTTTCTTT.

The chain carries TRBV5-1 and TRBJ2-5; D is perhaps TRBD1 (7 bases). The germline V and J ends were trimmed by 4 bases and 1 base, with 11 bases remaining between them. CDR1 is SGHRS and CDR2 is YFSETQ in the germline V gene. The CDR3 length is 14 residues. The CDR3 DNA sequence: TGCGCCAGCAGCCGGGGGACAGCCCAAGAGACCCAGTACTTC. Encoded protein: CASSRGTAQETQYF.

The chain couples TRBV20-1 to TRBJ2-7, with D hard to call. V gave up 4 bases and J gave up 5 bases, with 9 bases separating them. The CDR3 sequence is 11 residues long. CDR1 is DFQATT and CDR2 is SNEGSKA in the germline V gene (reference sequence). The CDR3 DNA is TGCAGTGCTACCCCTCACAACGAGCAGTACTTC. Translation gives CSATPHNEQYF.

The V gene is TRBV6-1, the J gene TRBJ2-2; D not resolved. Trimming removed 2 bases at V and 6 bases at J, with 7 bases between. CDR3 length: 13 amino acids. Germline V gene data show CDR1 as MNHNS and CDR2 as SASEGT. This CDR3 reads CASSELPSGELFF. CDR3 DNA: TGTGCCAGCAGTGAACTCCCCTCCGGGGAGCTGTTTTTT.

V usage is TRBV7-9 and J usage is TRBJ2-1; TRBD2 matches 8 bases. Germline loops: CDR1 SEHNR, CDR2 FQNEAQ (reference sequence). The CDR3 extends over 13 amino acids. Trimming took 5 bases from V and 9 from J; bases not matched to a gene: 6. CDR3 protein: CASSPGGRSEQFF. The CDR3 DNA sequence: TGTGCCAGCAGCCCGGGGGGGAGGAGTGAGCAGTTCTTC.

This rearrangement joins TRBV12-5 to TRBJ1-1; tentative D call: TRBD1 (5 bases). Germline CDR1 LGHNT, CDR2 FRNRAP. Deletions cut 9 bases from V and 0 bases from J, with 11 bases between. The CDR3 length is 13 residues. The CDR3 coding sequence is TGTGCTAGCGCCCCAGGGTTGAACACTGAAGCTTTCTTT. Translated: CASAPGLNTEAFF.

The chain recombines TRBV27 with TRBJ2-1, with D perhaps TRBD2 (5 bases). Germline CDR1 reads MNHEY; CDR2 reads SMNVEV (reference sequence). V was shortened by 5 bases and J by 0 bases, with 8 bases between the two germline ends. CDR3 length equals 14 residues. CDR3 residues: CASSLEGSYNEQFF. The CDR3 nucleotides read TGTGCCAGCAGTCTTGAGGGCTCCTACAATGAGCAGTTCTTC.